Shown below are 7 T cell receptor beta chains from a single sample sequenced in a study of human T cells and chemical hapten exposure (dated by TCRdb to the early 2020s). This specimen's time point label, per the study, means: healthy volunteer bleed at 6 weeks. Total RNA was extracted from unfractionated whole blood collected in Tempus Blood RNA tubes. To prepare the library, RACE was applied. Data came from a NextSeq 500. In TCRdb, the public reads were trimmed at Q25 with fastp and aligned with MiXCR, with productive beta chains retained. Each CDR3 protein gets just one entry, which takes the most common genes and DNA from the rows behind it. For this sample there are 65,000 to 95,000 distinct CDR3 sequences; 7% to 9.5% appear just once. Of the sample, about 1.7% is held by the ten largest clones. Sequencing was performed on whole blood. These receptors all stem from a female donor in good health. Some clones in this sample may be carry-over from other donors' samples.

There are a few counts of this clonotype. This chain uses TRBV2 with TRBJ2-7, with TRBD2 as a possible D gene (5 bases). V was pared by 2 bases and J by 3 bases, with 11 bases between. The germline CDR1 and CDR2 sequences are SNHLY and FYNNEI. The CDR3 consists of 14 residues. CDR3 protein: CASSETPGYYEQYF. As DNA, the CDR3 is TGTGCCAGCAGTGAAACCCCGGGGTACTACGAGCAGTACTTC.

The V and J genes are TRBV6-1 and TRBJ2-7; maybe TRBD2 (6 bases). V shed 8 bases and J shed 3 bases, with 17 bases lying between them. This CDR3 region has 14 residues. Germline V gene data show CDR1 as MNHNS and CDR2 as SASEGT. CDR3 bases: TGTGCCAGCGAGCGGGTGATGGCGGACTACGAGCAGTACTTC. It yields the protein CASERVMADYEQYF.

V is TRBV6-1 and J is TRBJ1-2; no definite D call. The CDR3 extends over 13 amino acids. V lost 6 bases and J lost 8, with 16 bases in between. Germline V gene data show CDR1 as MNHNS and CDR2 as SASEGT. The CDR3 nucleotides read TGTGCCAGCAGGGCTGGCTCGTGGGGAGGCTACACCTTC. Its protein product is CASRAGSWGGYTF.

This clonotype was found a few times. This chain connects TRBV2 to TRBJ2-6; D ambiguous. Trimming cost V 4 bases and J 4 bases, with 5 bases left between them. Germline V gene sequence: CDR1 SNHLY, CDR2 FYNNEI. The CDR3 is made up of 13 amino acids. The CDR3 coding sequence is TGTGCCAGCAGTGTAAAAGGGGCCAACGTCCTGACTTTC. Its translation: CASSVKGANVLTF.

This clonotype was seen repeatedly, ten times or more. The V call is TRBV2, the J call TRBJ1-2; D is possibly TRBD1 (5 bases). Trimming left V 4 bases short and J 0 bases short, with 15 bases between. Germline V gene sequence: CDR1 SNHLY, CDR2 FYNNEI. The CDR3 totals 16 residues. The CDR3 is CASSVQYRPSNYGYTF. CDR3 DNA: TGTGCCAGCAGTGTTCAGTACAGGCCTTCTAACTATGGCTACACCTTC.

J is TRBJ2-1 and V is TRBV5-4; 11 nucleotides line up with TRBD2. Germline lookup yields CDR1 SGHNT and CDR2 YYREEE (reference sequence). The junction had 3 bases not matched to a gene; V was cut back by 5 bases and J by 2 bases. The CDR3 spans 15 residues. The CDR3: CASRIAGGTYNEQFF. CDR3 bases: TGTGCCAGCAGGATAGCGGGGGGGACCTACAATGAGCAGTTCTTC. Based on the CDR3 plus reference TRBV5-4 and TRBJ2-1, the full variable domain is ETGVTQSPTHLIKTRGQQVTLRCSSQSGHNTVSWYQQALGQGPQFIFQYYREEENGRGNFPPRFSGLQFPNYSSELNVNALELDDSALYLCASRIAGGTYNEQFFGPGTRLTVL.

This clonotype was seen at least ten times. The CDR3 loop reads CSVEDRQGIEAFF. The CDR3 DNA follows: TGCAGCGTTGAAGATCGACAGGGAATTGAAGCTTTCTTT. V usage is TRBV29-1 and J usage is TRBJ1-1, with TRBD1 identical over 7 bases. In germline, CDR1 is SQVTM, CDR2 ANQGSEA. V shed 0 bases, J shed 7 bases, and the junction held 5 bases outside the gene matches. The CDR3 loop spans 13 amino acids.